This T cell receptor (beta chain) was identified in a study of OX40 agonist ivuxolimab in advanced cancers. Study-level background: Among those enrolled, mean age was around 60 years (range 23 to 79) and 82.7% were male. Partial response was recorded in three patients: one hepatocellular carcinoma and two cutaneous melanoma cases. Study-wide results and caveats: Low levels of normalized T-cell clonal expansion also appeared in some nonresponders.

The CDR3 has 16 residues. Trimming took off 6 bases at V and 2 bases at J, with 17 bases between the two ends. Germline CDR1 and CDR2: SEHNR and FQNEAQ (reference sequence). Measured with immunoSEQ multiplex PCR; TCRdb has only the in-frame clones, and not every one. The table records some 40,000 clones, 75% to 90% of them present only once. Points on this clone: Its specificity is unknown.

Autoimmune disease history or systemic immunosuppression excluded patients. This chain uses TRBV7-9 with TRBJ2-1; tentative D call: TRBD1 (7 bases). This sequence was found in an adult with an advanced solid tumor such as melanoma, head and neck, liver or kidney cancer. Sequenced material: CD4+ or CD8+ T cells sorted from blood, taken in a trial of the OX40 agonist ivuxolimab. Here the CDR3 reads CASRFDREETYNEQFF. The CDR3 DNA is TGTGCCAGCAGATTCGACAGGGAGGAAACCTACAATGAGCAGTTCTTC.